This T cell receptor beta chain is from a study of Graves' ophthalmopathy and Graves' hyperthyroidism. Eligible hyperthyroidism cases comprised new diagnoses of under 2 months' duration in individuals aged 18 to 65. V lost 4 bases and J 5 bases, leaving 12 bases between the germline ends. This CDR3 comprises 13 residues. CDR1 is SGHTA, CDR2 FQGNSA, per germline. This clonotype has at least ten counts. Investigators amplified TCR beta CDR3 regions from RNA transcripts. Second-round multiplex PCR came after first-round RT-PCR with HTBI primers. MiXCR, run by TCRdb on the multiplex PCR reads, gives a single entry per CDR3 protein. The sample lists over a million distinct CDR3 sequences, about two fifths occurring once.

The rearrangement links TRBV7-2 to TRBJ2-7; D might be TRBD1 (6 bases). Sequencing was carried out using peripheral blood or thyroid tissue (not recorded which). This sequence originates from an adult man with Graves' hyperthyroidism. The CDR3 bases are TGTGCCAGCAGCTCAGGGGTTTCCCACGAGCAGTACTTC. Protein sequence: CASSSGVSHEQYF.